A single sample is the source of the 5 T cell receptor beta chains below, sequenced in a study of blood T cells in healthy people across ages. Sample-barcoded 5' priming and a J-beta primer mix drove a second PCR of about 6 to 12 cycles. TCRdb called the 5' RACE reads again in MiXCR, with one record for every CDR3 protein. The sample lists hundreds of thousands of distinct CDR3 sequences, approximately 25% occurring once. The same specimen was also included in a second study, on T cells of mothers and their children.

Input material: blood. These receptors originate from a boy under 18 in good health.

This clonotype was counted between two and nine times. This CDR3 is CASSQNPGTASYEQYF. The CDR3, as DNA: TGTGCCAGCAGCCAAAACCCCGGGACAGCCAGCTACGAGCAGTACTTC. This sequence joins TRBV4-2 and TRBJ2-7, with 7 bases lining up with TRBD1. This CDR3 is built from 16 residues. The ends lost 2 bases at V and 3 bases at J; junction bases unmatched: 10. Germline CDR1 and CDR2: LGHNA and YNFKEQ.

This chain uses TRBV7-9 with TRBJ2-7; 11 bases are a match to TRBD2. CDR1 and CDR2 from the germline V gene are SEHNR and FQNEAQ (reference sequence). CDR3 length equals 13 residues. V gave up 7 bases and J gave up 5 bases; unmatched junction bases: 4. The CDR3 nucleotides are TGTGCCAGCATGACTAGCGGGGCCAACGAGCAGTACTTC. Its translation is CASMTSGANEQYF.

The V gene is TRBV29-1, the J gene TRBJ1-1; possibly TRBD1 for D (6 bases). Germline lookup yields CDR1 SQVTM and CDR2 ANQGSEA. The CDR3 runs 13 residues. V was clipped by 7 bases and J by 1 base, with 13 bases between them. The CDR3 DNA is TGCAGCGCTACACAGGGATGGAACACTGAAGCTTTCTTT. Encoded protein: CSATQGWNTEAFF.

This clonotype was detected ten times or more. The chain joins TRBV6-2 or TRBV6-3 to TRBJ2-1; D might be TRBD2 (6 bases). Trimming took 8 bases from V and 4 from J, leaving 15 bases between them. CDR1 and CDR2 from the germline V gene are MNHEY and SVGEGT. The CDR3 has 14 amino acids. The CDR3 DNA reads as TGTGCCAGCGGACCCGGCGGGGATTACAATGAGCAGTTCTTC. Protein product: CASGPGGDYNEQFF.

As regards this clonotype: One end of the junction is discordant with germline, which a read error may explain. The genes are TRBV7-3 and TRBJ2-3; TRBD2 is a possible D gene (5 bases). The CDR3 spans 14 residues. The germline V gene has CDR1 SGHTA and CDR2 FQGTGA. The CDR3 loop reads CACRSSGITDTQYF. The CDR3 coding sequence is TGTGCCTGCAGGAGTTCGGGGATCACAGATACGCAGTATTTT.